This T cell receptor (beta chain) was sequenced during a study of shared clonotypes between healthy human individuals (dated by TCRdb to the early 2020s). Looking at the study overall: The cohort included three men and a couple of women between 18 and 49 years of age. Per donor, leukapheresis produced somewhere between about 0.94 and 9.5 billion PBMCs. To estimate repertoire size and how much clonotype sharing occurs between individuals, the study deeply sequenced the blood TCR repertoires of roughly 5 healthy adults. Different laboratories and diverse techniques were used to prepare libraries and sequence TCR repertoires, to increase sequencing depth and limit assay-specific biases. Per donor, three plates each were used for CD4 naive and CD4 memory, two for CD8 naive, and one for CD8 memory. Results and caveats for the whole study, not just this receptor: Pairwise subsampling indicated that sequencing depth was expected to affect the degree of clonotype sharing among donors. When a handful of donors were compared, the shared fraction of clonotypes was about 5% for naive CD4, over 3% for naive CD8, roughly 2.5% for memory CD4, and roughly 0.43% for memory CD8. Compared with non-shared clonotypes, the clonotypes found in all four sorted-subset donors had higher generation probabilities. Sampling was restricted to blood, and TCR repertoires in tissue are likely to differ from TCR repertoires in blood. Because the study included only a small number of donors, the genetic and exposure-history diversity represented was limited. Estimated clonotype richness was generally larger for naive than for memory subsets. Rarefaction of sorted-subset datasets indicated incomplete sequencing despite the large sequencing depth.

TCR CDR3 regions were amplified from genomic DNA by multiplex PCR using the deep immunoSEQ assay. Extracted genomic DNA from each cell subset was distributed evenly across all wells of several immunoSEQ 96-well plates, and each plate was treated as a replicate. For sorted subsets, around 200 ng genomic DNA, equal to 30,000 or so T cell genomes, was loaded into each replicate PCR. The purified libraries were quantified using a Qubit 3.0 fluorometer, sized with a Bioanalyzer 2100, and then quantified again using the KAPA Library Quantification kit. Each immunoSEQ 96-well plate was sequenced on its own single-read 150-cycle Illumina NextSeq 550 flow cell. In the original analysis: Because only junctional sequences without quality scores were contained in the immunoSEQ output, filtering matching that applied to full-length reads could not be performed. Sequences were annotated with PyIR, a Python wrapper for IgBLAST v1.9, using IMGT germline references to assign V/J genes and CDR3. Any read was removed if the V/J assignment was weak (E-value above 1e-6), the CDR3 was missing, or the read contained stop codons, out-of-frame junctions, or ambiguous translated residues. A V3J clonotype was defined by an identical inferred V gene, J gene, and CDR3 amino acid sequence. Percentage overlap between repertoires was computed as shared unique clonotypes divided by the size of the smaller repertoire. Richness of each repertoire was evaluated using RTK rarefaction, the Chao1 estimator, and Recon v2.1 estimates of unobserved clonotypes. For all TCRbeta clonotypes obtained by the gDNA method from a few donors, generation probabilities were computed with OLGA. Held by TCRdb, this immuneACCESS table contains in-frame sequences only and omits some clones. Under half of the omission traces to an unresolved V gene where checked; the cause of the rest is unknown. V and J calls and clone size are as listed in that table; D and trimming were resolved from the DNA. Recorded for this sample are 2,500,000 or so clones; 80% to 95% of them occurred a single time. Together, the top ten hold around 0.35% of the sample.

Turning to this clone: Its specific antigen is unknown. Nothing much larger sits one base from this clone, and base qualities are not available.

The donors were healthy, HIV-negative adults with no recently reported acute infections or vaccinations. Every donor was a Caucasian adult residing in Nashville, Tennessee, USA. Magnetic negative selection was used to enrich CD4+ T cells, after which naive cells were positively selected on CD45RA and the negative fraction became the memory subset. Blood was obtained by leukapheresis, after which PBMCs were separated by Ficoll-Histopaque density gradient centrifugation and cryopreserved in liquid nitrogen vapor phase. Analytical flow cytometry was used to check the purity and quantity of each magnetically sorted T cell population. From each sorted fraction, genomic DNA was isolated and quantified by UV absorbance on a Nanodrop 2000c. This clonotype was sampled from a man between 18 and 35 years old in good health. Some clones in this sample may be carry-over from other donors' samples. The sample consisted of naive CD4+ T cells from PBMCs. The sample's cell subset or site label, decoded: CD45RA+ positively selected.

In nucleotides, the sequence is TGTGCCATAAATCAGCCCCAGCATTTT. It codes for CAINQPQHF. The rearrangement combines TRBV5-4 with TRBJ1-5; too little of a D gene remains to name it. The CDR3 has 9 amino acids, counting the end cysteine and phenylalanine. The entry retains the CDR3 DNA only, 27 bases that are in frame from base 1. The germline V gene (reference sequence) yields SGHNT for CDR1 and YYREEE for CDR2. V was cut back by 9 bases and J by 4 bases, leaving a gap of 2 bases between them.